These 18 T cell receptor beta chains were sequenced from one sample in a study of response to subunit inactivated influenza vaccine. A single record per CDR3 protein comes from TCRdb applying MiXCR to the RT-PCR reads. The sample shows about 500,000 distinct CDR3 sequences, about 15% of them seen only once. The source was CD4+ T cells sorted from PBMCs, collected less than 30 months after vaccination. These receptor sequences come from a man aged 50 to 69 who received an inactivated influenza vaccine.

This clonotype has just a few counts. V usage is TRBV4-1 and J usage is TRBJ2-7, with TRBD1 matching over 7 bases. The CDR3 consists of 22 residues. The ends lost 0 bases at V and 0 bases at J; junction bases unmatched: 23. Germline CDR1 is MGHRA and CDR2 is YSYEKL. The CDR3 DNA reads as TGCGCCAGCAGCCAAGATCTTTTAAATTATCCGGGACAGAGAATTGTCTCCTACGAGCAGTACTTC. Translated: CASSQDLLNYPGQRIVSYEQYF.

The chain combines TRBV3-1 with TRBJ2-3; 15 bases align to TRBD2. Germline V gives CDR1 LGHDT, CDR2 YNNKEL (reference sequence). Trimming took 4 bases from V and 6 from J; bases not matched to a gene: 5. The CDR3 sequence is 16 residues long. In DNA, the CDR3 is TGTGCCAGCAGCCGGACTAGCGGGGGGGCGGTCGATACGCAGTATTTT. It yields the protein CASSRTSGGAVDTQYF.

This clonotype was recorded at least ten times. The J gene is TRBJ1-5, the V gene TRBV12-3 or TRBV12-4; D perhaps matches TRBD1 (6 bases). CDR3 length: 15 residues. The V end lost 3 bases, the J end lost 3 bases, and 12 bases lay between the germline ends. CDR3 coding DNA: TGTGCCAGCAGTTTGGGAGGGGGTGTCAATCAGCCCCAGCATTTT. Its translation is CASSLGGGVNQPQHF.

The chain uses TRBV6-5 and TRBJ1-5; no definite D call. The V end was cut by 4 bases, the J end by 6 bases, with 19 bases between. CDR3 length: 16 residues. Germline V lookup: CDR1 MNHEY, CDR2 SVGAGI. The CDR3 bases are TGTGCCAGCAGTTCCGATTGGGCGGGCTTGAGTCAGCCCCAGCATTTT. It encodes CASSSDWAGLSQPQHF.

V usage is TRBV6-2 or TRBV6-3 and J usage is TRBJ2-1; D remains ambiguous. The ends were cut back, 7 bases at V and 2 bases at J, with 12 bases in the middle. The CDR3 has 14 residues. CDR1 is MNHEY, CDR2 SVGEGT, per germline. CDR3 DNA: TGTGCCAGCATCCGACCGAGCCCCTACAATGAGCAGTTCTTC. Amino acids: CASIRPSPYNEQFF.

This rearrangement joins TRBV6-5 to TRBJ1-4; TRBD1 agrees at 7 bases. Germline V gives CDR1 MNHEY, CDR2 SVGAGI. With V trimmed by 0 bases and J by 11 bases, 9 bases remained unmatched. CDR3 length: 15 amino acids. The CDR3 region is CASSYSDRISFKLFF. Here the CDR3 DNA reads TGTGCCAGCAGTTACTCGGACAGGATAAGCTTTAAACTGTTTTTT.

This clonotype was seen ten or more times. The CDR3 spells CSVASGRGETQYF. Written as DNA, the CDR3 is TGCAGCGTTGCGAGCGGGAGGGGAGAGACCCAGTACTTC. The J gene is TRBJ2-5, the V gene TRBV29-1, with 10 positions matching TRBD2. Trimming took 4 bases from V and 4 from J; bases not matched to a gene: 3. The CDR3 is 13 amino acids. CDR1 and CDR2 from the germline V gene are SQVTM and ANQGSEA.

The chain has TRBV12-5 and TRBJ2-1; 14 nucleotides agree with TRBD2. The CDR3 runs 18 residues. Germline CDR1 and CDR2: LGHNT and FRNRAP. V was pared by 1 base and J by 6 bases, with 8 bases of the junction left unmatched. The CDR3 spells CASGLAATGLAGVNEQFF. The DNA of the CDR3 is TGTGCTAGTGGTTTGGCAGCCACGGGACTAGCGGGAGTCAATGAGCAGTTCTTC.

The rearrangement joins TRBV28 to TRBJ2-2; D is tentatively TRBD1 or TRBD2 (5 bases each). V lost 6 bases, J lost 1 base, and 15 bases lay in between. The CDR3 runs 16 residues. Germline lookup yields CDR1 MDHEN and CDR2 SYDVKM. The CDR3: CASSPSGPMNTGELFF. The DNA of the CDR3 is TGTGCCAGCAGCCCATCGGGACCGATGAACACCGGGGAGCTGTTTTTT.

V and J are TRBV12-3 or TRBV12-4 and TRBJ2-7, with D maybe TRBD1 (5 bases). CDR3 length: 11 residues. V lost 4 bases and J 7 bases, leaving 8 bases between the germline ends. The CDR3 region has the DNA TGTGCCAGCAGTTCCTACAGGGAGCAGTACTTC. It specifies CASSSYREQYF.

This clonotype was seen a few times. This chain links TRBV4-2 with TRBJ2-1; D perhaps matches TRBD1 (6 bases). Germline-derived CDR1 and CDR2 are LGHNA and YNFKEQ. The germline V and J ends were trimmed by 1 base and 4 bases, with 11 bases remaining between them. CDR3 length: 15 residues. The CDR3 here is CASSQVGGRYNEQFF. CDR3 in DNA: TGTGCCAGCAGCCAAGTTGGGGGCAGATACAATGAGCAGTTCTTC.

The chain is built from TRBV5-5 and TRBJ1-5, with TRBD1 as a possible D gene (6 bases). Looked up from germline, CDR1 is SGHKS and CDR2 is YYEKEE (reference sequence). The CDR3 has 15 residues. Trimming left V 4 bases short and J 0 bases short, with 11 bases between. CDR3 in amino acids: CASSPQGYSNQPQHF. The CDR3 DNA reads TGTGCCAGCAGCCCACAGGGTTATAGCAATCAGCCCCAGCATTTT.

The chain carries TRBV12-3 or TRBV12-4 and TRBJ1-2; D remains unclear. V lost 5 bases, J lost 4 bases, and 8 bases lay in between. The CDR3 sequence is 12 residues long. In nucleotides, the CDR3 is TGTGCCAGCAGTCGGCACCCCTATGGCTACACCTTC. Translation: CASSRHPYGYTF.

The chain is built from TRBV3-1 and TRBJ1-5, with 7 nucleotides matching TRBD1. Germline assignment: CDR1 LGHDT and CDR2 YNNKEL (reference sequence). V was pared by 4 bases and J by 0 bases, with 3 bases of the junction left unmatched. This CDR3 contains 15 residues. The CDR3 DNA sequence: TGTGCCAGCAGCCGCGGACAGGATAGCAATCAGCCCCAGCATTTT. This gives the protein CASSRGQDSNQPQHF.

V is TRBV4-1 and J is TRBJ1-2; D is undetermined. V shed 0 bases and J shed 0 bases, with 8 bases lying between them. The germline CDR1 and CDR2 sequences are MGHRA and YSYEKL. There are 15 residues in the CDR3. CDR3 sequence: CASSQETVANYGYTF. In nucleotides, the CDR3 is TGCGCCAGCAGCCAAGAGACGGTCGCTAACTATGGCTACACCTTC.

This chain joins TRBV20-1 and TRBJ2-5, with 8 positions matching TRBD2. This CDR3 contains 18 residues. CDR1 DFQATT and CDR2 SNEGSKA come from the germline V gene (reference sequence). V shed 5 bases and J 4 bases; nucleotides not matched to a gene: 21. This CDR3 reads CSAPLTGTRRRAGETQYF. CDR3 nucleotides: TGCAGTGCTCCCTTAACCGGGACTAGGCGCCGAGCAGGAGAGACCCAGTACTTC.

The chain recombines TRBV7-2 with TRBJ2-2; 7 positions agree with TRBD1. In germline, CDR1 is SGHTA, CDR2 FQGNSA. V lost 1 base to trimming and J lost 8 bases; unmatched junction nucleotides: 4. The CDR3 is 14 residues long. CDR3 sequence: CASSLETGMGELFF. CDR3 bases: TGTGCCAGCAGCTTAGAGACAGGGATGGGGGAGCTGTTTTTT.

This clonotype has only a few counts. This chain uses TRBV7-2 with TRBJ2-5; D unclear. CDR1 is SGHTA and CDR2 is FQGNSA in the germline V gene. The CDR3 consists of 15 residues. Trimming took 1 base from V and 1 from J, leaving 10 bases between them. CDR3 in amino acids: CASSLGPWGQETQYF. CDR3 bases: TGTGCCAGCAGCTTAGGACCCTGGGGCCAAGAGACCCAGTACTTC.